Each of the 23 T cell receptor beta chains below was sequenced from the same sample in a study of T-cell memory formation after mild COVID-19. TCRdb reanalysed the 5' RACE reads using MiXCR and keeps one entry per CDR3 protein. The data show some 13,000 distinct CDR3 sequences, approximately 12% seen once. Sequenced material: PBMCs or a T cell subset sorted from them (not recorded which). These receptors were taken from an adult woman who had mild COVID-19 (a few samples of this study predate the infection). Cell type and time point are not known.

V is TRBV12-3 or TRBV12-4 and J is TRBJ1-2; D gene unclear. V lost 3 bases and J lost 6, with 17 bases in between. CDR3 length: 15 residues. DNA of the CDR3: TGTGCCAGCAGTTTCGGCCTCACAAGGGAGGATGGCTACACCTTC. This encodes CASSFGLTREDGYTF.

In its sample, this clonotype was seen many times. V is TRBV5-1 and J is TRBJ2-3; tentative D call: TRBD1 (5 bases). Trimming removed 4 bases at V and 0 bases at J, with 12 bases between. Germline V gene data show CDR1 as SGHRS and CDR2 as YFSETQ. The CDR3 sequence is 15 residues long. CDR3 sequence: CASSPGQTSTDTQYF. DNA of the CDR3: TGCGCCAGCAGCCCCGGACAAACAAGCACAGATACGCAGTATTTT.

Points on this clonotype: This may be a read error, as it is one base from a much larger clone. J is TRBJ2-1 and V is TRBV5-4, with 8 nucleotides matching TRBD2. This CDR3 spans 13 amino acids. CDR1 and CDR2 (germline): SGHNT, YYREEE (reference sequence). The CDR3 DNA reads TGTGCCAACCCCGGGACTAGGGGCAATGAGCATTTCTTC. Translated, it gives CANPGTRGNEHFF.

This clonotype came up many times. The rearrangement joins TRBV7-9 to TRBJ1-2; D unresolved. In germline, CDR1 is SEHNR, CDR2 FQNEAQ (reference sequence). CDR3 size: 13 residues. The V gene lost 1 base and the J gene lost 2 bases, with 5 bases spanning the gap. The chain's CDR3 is CASSLELNYGYTF. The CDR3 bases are TGTGCCAGCAGCTTAGAACTAAACTATGGCTACACCTTC.

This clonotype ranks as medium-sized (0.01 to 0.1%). The CDR3 sequence is CASRASSYNEQFF. The CDR3 DNA reads TGTGCCAGCAGAGCTAGCTCCTACAATGAGCAGTTCTTC. The chain joins TRBV7-2 to TRBJ2-1; D is undetermined. CDR1 and CDR2 (germline): SGHTA, FQGNSA. V was cut by 6 bases and J by 0 bases, with 6 bases left in between. The length of the CDR3 is 13 residues.

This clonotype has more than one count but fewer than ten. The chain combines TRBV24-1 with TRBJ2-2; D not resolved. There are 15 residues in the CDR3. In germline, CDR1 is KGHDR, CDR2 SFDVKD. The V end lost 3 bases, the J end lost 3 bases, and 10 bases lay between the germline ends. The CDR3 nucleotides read TGTGCCACCAGTGATACCCGGGCCGACACCGGGGAGCTGTTTTTT. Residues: CATSDTRADTGELFF.

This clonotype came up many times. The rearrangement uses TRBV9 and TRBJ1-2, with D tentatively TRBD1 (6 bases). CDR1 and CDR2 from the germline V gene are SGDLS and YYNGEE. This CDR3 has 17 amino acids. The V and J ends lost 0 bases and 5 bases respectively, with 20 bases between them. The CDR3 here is CASSVEAGAYPIYGYTF. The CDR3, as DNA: TGTGCCAGCAGCGTAGAGGCAGGGGCCTATCCAATTTATGGCTACACCTTC.

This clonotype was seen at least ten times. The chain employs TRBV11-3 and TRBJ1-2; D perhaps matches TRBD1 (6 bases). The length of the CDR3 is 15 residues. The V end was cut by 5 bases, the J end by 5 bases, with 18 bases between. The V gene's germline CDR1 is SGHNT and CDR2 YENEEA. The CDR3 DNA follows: TGTGCCAGCAGCCCATCGTGGCGGGGGGCGTATGGCTACACCTTC. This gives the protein CASSPSWRGAYGYTF.

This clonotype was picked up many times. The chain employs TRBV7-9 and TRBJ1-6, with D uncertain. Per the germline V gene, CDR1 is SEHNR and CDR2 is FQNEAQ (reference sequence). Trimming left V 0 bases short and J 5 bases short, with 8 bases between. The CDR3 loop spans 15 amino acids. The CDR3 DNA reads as TGTGCCAGCAGCTTAGCCCCGTCGGATAATTCACCCCTCCACTTT. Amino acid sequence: CASSLAPSDNSPLHF.

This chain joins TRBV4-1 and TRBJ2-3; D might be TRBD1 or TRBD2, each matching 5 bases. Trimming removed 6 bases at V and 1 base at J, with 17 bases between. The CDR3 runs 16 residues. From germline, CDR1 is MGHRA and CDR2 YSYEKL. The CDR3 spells CASRETFGDRTDTQYF. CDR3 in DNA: TGCGCCAGCAGGGAGACATTCGGGGACCGCACAGATACGCAGTATTTT.

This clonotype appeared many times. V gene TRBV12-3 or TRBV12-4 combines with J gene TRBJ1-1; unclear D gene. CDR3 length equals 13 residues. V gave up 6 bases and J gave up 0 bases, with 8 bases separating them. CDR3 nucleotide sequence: TGTGCCAGCAGGGCCTTCCTGAACACTGAAGCTTTCTTT. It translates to CASRAFLNTEAFF.

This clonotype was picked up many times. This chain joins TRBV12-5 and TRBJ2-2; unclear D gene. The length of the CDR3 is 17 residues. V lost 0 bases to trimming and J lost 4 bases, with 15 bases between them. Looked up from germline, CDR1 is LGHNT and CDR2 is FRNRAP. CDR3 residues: CASGLVLGFEPTGELFF. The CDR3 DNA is TGTGCTAGTGGTTTGGTACTTGGTTTTGAACCCACCGGGGAGCTGTTTTTT. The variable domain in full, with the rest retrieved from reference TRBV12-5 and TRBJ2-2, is DARVTQTPRHKVTEMGQEVTMRCQPILGHNTVFWYRQTMMQGLELLAYFRNRAPLDDSGMPKDRFSAEMPDATLATLKIQPSEPRDSAVYFCASGLVLGFEPTGELFFGEGSRLTVL.

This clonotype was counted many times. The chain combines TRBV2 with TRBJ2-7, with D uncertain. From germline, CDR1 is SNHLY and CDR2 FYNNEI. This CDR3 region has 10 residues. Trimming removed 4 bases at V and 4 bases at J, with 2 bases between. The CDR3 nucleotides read TGTGCCAGCAGTGTGTACGAGCAGTACTTC. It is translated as CASSVYEQYF.

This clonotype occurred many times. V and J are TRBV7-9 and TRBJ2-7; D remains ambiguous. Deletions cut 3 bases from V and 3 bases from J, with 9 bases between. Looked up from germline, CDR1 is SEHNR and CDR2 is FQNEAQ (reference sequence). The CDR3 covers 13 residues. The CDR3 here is CASSFSEFYEQYF. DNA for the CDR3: TGTGCCAGCAGCTTCTCAGAGTTCTACGAGCAGTACTTC.

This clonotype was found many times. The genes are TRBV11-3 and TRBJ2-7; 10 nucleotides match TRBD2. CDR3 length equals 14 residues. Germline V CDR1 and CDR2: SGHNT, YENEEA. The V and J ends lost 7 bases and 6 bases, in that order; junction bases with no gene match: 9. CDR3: CASNLAGEGGEQYF. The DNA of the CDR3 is TGTGCCAGCAACCTAGCGGGAGAGGGCGGCGAGCAGTACTTC. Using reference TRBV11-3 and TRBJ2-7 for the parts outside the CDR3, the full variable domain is EAGVVQSPRYKIIEKKQPVAFWCNPISGHNTLYWYLQNLGQGPELLIRYENEEAVDDSQLPKDRFSAERLKGVDSTLKIQPAELGDSAVYLCASNLAGEGGEQYFGPGTRLTVT.

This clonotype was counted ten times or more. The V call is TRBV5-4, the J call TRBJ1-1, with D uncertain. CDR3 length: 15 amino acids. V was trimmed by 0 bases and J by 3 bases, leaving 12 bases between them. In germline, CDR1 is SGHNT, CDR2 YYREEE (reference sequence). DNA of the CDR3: TGTGCCAGCAGCTTGGAAAAGGCCTTTGACACTGAAGCTTTCTTT. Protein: CASSLEKAFDTEAFF. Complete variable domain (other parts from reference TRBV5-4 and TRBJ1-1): ETGVTQSPTHLIKTRGQQVTLRCSSQSGHNTVSWYQQALGQGPQFIFQYYREEENGRGNFPPRFSGLQFPNYSSELNVNALELDDSALYLCASSLEKAFDTEAFFGQGTRLTVV.

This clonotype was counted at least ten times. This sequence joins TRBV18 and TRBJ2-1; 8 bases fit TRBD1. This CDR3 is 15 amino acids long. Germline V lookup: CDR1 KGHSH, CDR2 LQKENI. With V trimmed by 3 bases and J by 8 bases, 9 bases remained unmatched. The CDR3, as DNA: TGTGCCAGCTCACCCCGGGACAGGCTAATTGATGAGCAGTTCTTC. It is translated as CASSPRDRLIDEQFF. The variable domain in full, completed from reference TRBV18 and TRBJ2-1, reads NAGVMQNPRHLVRRRGQEARLRCSPMKGHSHVYWYRQLPEEGLKFMVYLQKENIIDESGMPKERFSAEFPKEGPSILRIQQVVRGDSAAYFCASSPRDRLIDEQFFGPGTRLTVL.

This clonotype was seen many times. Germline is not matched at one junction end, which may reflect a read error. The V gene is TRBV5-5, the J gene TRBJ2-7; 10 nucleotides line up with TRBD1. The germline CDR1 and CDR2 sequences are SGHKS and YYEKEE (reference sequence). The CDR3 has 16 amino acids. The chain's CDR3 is CASTLRAGTGDYEQYF. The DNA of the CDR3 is TGTGCCAGCACCTTGAGGGCCGGGACAGGGGACTACGAGCAGTACTTC.

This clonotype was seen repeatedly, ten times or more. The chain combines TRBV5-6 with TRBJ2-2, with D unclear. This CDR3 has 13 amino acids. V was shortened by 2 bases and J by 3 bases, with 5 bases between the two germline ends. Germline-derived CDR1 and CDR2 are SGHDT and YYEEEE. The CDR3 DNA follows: TGTGCCAGCAGCTTTTTTGACACCGGGGAGCTGTTTTTT. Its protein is CASSFFDTGELFF.

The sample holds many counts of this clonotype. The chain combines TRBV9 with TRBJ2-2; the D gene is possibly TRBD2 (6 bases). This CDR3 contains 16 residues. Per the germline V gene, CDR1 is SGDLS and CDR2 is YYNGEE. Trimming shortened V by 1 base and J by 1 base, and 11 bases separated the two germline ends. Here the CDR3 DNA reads TGTGCCAGCAGCGTACATCAGCGGGTGAACACCGGGGAGCTGTTTTTT. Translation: CASSVHQRVNTGELFF.

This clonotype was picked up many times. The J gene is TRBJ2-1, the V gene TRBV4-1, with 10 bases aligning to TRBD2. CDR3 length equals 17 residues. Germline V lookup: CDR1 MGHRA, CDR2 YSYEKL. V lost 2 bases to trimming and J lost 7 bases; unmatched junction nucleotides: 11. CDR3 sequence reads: CASSQLPAGGQRNEQFF. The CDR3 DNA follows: TGCGCCAGCAGCCAACTCCCAGCGGGGGGGCAACGTAATGAGCAGTTCTTC.

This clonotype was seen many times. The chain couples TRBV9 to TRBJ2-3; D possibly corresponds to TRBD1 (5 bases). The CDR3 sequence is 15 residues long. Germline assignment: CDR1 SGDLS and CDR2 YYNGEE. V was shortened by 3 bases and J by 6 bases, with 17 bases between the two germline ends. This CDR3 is CASSGPQGHGDTQYF. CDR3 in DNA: TGTGCCAGCAGCGGCCCGCAGGGCCATGGGGATACGCAGTATTTT. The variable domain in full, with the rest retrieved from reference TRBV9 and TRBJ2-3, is DSGVTQTPKHLITATGQRVTLRCSPRSGDLSVYWYQQSLDQGLQFLIQYYNGEERAKGNILERFSAQQFPDLHSELNLSSLELGDSALYFCASSGPQGHGDTQYFGPGTRLTVL.

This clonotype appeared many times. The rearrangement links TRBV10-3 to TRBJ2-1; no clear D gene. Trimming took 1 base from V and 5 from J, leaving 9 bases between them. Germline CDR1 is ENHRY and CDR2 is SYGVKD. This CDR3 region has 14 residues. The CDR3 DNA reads TGTGCCATCAGTGAGTATCTTAATGACAATGAGCAGTTCTTC. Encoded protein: CAISEYLNDNEQFF.